The sequence of this T cell receptor (beta chain) was determined in a study of cytomegalovirus exposure and HLA in healthy donors. CDR3 length: 15 amino acids. The germline gives CDR1 KGHSH, CDR2 LQKENI. The V segment lost 6 bases and the J segment 4 bases; nucleotides outside the gene matches: 11. Primers for the PCR totalled 60 Vbeta and 13 Jbeta. This table comes from immunoSEQ multiplex PCR, and its TCRdb copy is limited to in-frame clones, with some not included. The sample has around 130,000 clones, roughly 70% seen once. The sequence came from a middle-aged woman in good health and CMV-seropositive. The sample comprised PBMCs. The chain links TRBV18 to TRBJ1-2; 7 bases are shared with TRBD1. CDR3 DNA: TGTGCCAGCTCTCGCACCGACAGGGCTCCCTATGGCTACACCTTC. This sequence encodes CASSRTDRAPYGYTF.